What follows are 19 T cell receptor beta chains derived from one specimen sequenced in a study of control samples from healthy donors and cancer patients. Data came from immunoSEQ multiplex PCR; TCRdb stores just in-frame clones and leaves some out. The table lists roughly 160,000 clones, roughly 94% of them singletons. Sequenced input: PBMCs. The receptors stem from a man aged 60 to 75 with colorectal cancer.

The chain uses TRBV27 and TRBJ1-1; weak D call: TRBD1 (6 bases). The CDR3 length is 13 residues. Between the trimmed V and J ends, which lost 3 bases and 4 bases, there was a span of 9 bases. Per germline, CDR1 MNHEY and CDR2 SMNVEV (reference sequence). CDR3 nucleotide sequence: TGTGCCAGCAGTTTCATACAGGGCACTGAAGCTTTCTTT. Its protein product is CASSFIQGTEAFF.

The chain employs TRBV5-3 and TRBJ1-2, with unresolved D. TRBV5-3 is filed as an ORF, its function uncertain. The CDR3 loop spans 15 amino acids. Trimming removed 2 bases at V and 5 bases at J, with 16 bases between. The CDR3 DNA reads as TGTGCCAGAAGCTTTTCCGGACCCCGATGGTATGGCTACACCTTC. Encoded protein: CARSFSGPRWYGYTF.

V is TRBV12-3 or TRBV12-4 and J is TRBJ1-1; no definite D call. With 2 bases removed from V and 5 bases from J, the gap between germline ends came to 9 bases. The CDR3 is 13 amino acids. The CDR3 DNA reads as TGTGCCAGCAGTTTAACTGGGAAAACTGAAGCTTTCTTT. Amino acids: CASSLTGKTEAFF.

This clone was detected only once. The chain has TRBV27 and TRBJ1-1; a possible D gene is TRBD1 (5 bases). There are 12 residues in the CDR3. Germline lookup yields CDR1 MNHEY and CDR2 SMNVEV (reference sequence). V lost 4 bases and J 8 bases, leaving 11 bases between the germline ends. The DNA for the CDR3 is TGTGCCAGCAGTTCGGGGCCAGAAGAAGCTTTCTTT. Its translation: CASSSGPEEAFF.

The chain combines TRBV6-5 with TRBJ2-1, with no clear D. V was clipped by 6 bases and J by 5 bases, with 17 bases between them. CDR1 and CDR2 (germline): MNHEY, SVGAGI. The CDR3 totals 15 residues. Written as DNA, the CDR3 is TGTGCCAGCAGCCGCCGCGTCCAACGGAACAATGAGCAGTTCTTC. Amino acids: CASSRRVQRNNEQFF.

In this sample, this clone turned up once. CDR3 coding DNA: TGTGCCACCTCAAAACAGGGCTCGGGGCAAGAGACCCAGTACTTC. This encodes CATSKQGSGQETQYF. The J gene is TRBJ2-5, the V gene TRBV10-3; possible D gene TRBD1, 6 bases. The CDR3 is 15 residues long. V lost 10 bases and J lost 2, with 20 bases in between. Germline CDR1 ENHRY, CDR2 SYGVKD.

The chain employs TRBV10-3 and TRBJ2-2, with 9 bases fitting TRBD2. This CDR3 is built from 15 residues. CDR1 and CDR2 from the germline V gene are ENHRY and SYGVKD. V was clipped by 5 bases and J by 0 bases; unmatched bases: 1. The CDR3: CAISLAGANTGELFF. Here the CDR3 DNA reads TGTGCCATCAGTTTAGCGGGGGCGAACACCGGGGAGCTGTTTTTT.

This clone was counted once. The chain combines TRBV5-1 with TRBJ2-5; TRBD1 might be the D (7 bases). In germline, CDR1 is SGHRS, CDR2 YFSETQ. The CDR3 is 15 residues long. Trimming left V 4 bases short and J 5 bases short, with 18 bases between. This CDR3 is CASSGRTGGSETQYF. Here the CDR3 DNA reads TGCGCCAGCAGCGGAAGGACAGGAGGGTCGGAGACCCAGTACTTC.

This clone was found once. The chain is built from TRBV5-1 and TRBJ1-2; possibly TRBD1 for D (6 bases). The CDR3 is 13 residues long. The germline V and J ends were trimmed by 8 bases and 5 bases, with 16 bases remaining between them. The germline V gene encodes CDR1 SGHRS and CDR2 YFSETQ. CDR3 sequence reads: CASRGDQGYGYTF. The CDR3 DNA follows: TGCGCCAGTAGGGGGGATCAAGGGTATGGCTACACCTTC.

The J gene is TRBJ2-2, the V gene TRBV6-5; TRBD1 might be the D (5 bases). Between the trimmed V and J ends, which lost 6 bases and 7 bases, there was a span of 15 bases. CDR1 MNHEY and CDR2 SVGAGI come from the germline V gene. The CDR3 sequence is 14 residues long. The CDR3 DNA follows: TGTGCCAGCAGCGTACAGACAGATGACGGGGAGCTGTTTTTT. Its translation is CASSVQTDDGELFF.

The rearrangement links TRBV20-1 to TRBJ1-1; unclear D gene. The germline gives CDR1 DFQATT, CDR2 SNEGSKA (reference sequence). Trimming pared 3 bases from V and 5 bases from J, leaving 7 bases between. There are 11 residues in the CDR3. The CDR3, as DNA: TGCAGTGCTAGGGTGGCGACTGAAGCTTTCTTT. It specifies CSARVATEAFF.

This rearrangement joins TRBV19 to TRBJ1-1, with D perhaps matching TRBD1 (5 bases). Per the germline V gene, CDR1 is LNHDA and CDR2 is SQIVND (reference sequence). With 6 bases removed from V and 1 base from J, the gap between germline ends came to 9 bases. The CDR3 totals 13 residues. In DNA, the CDR3 is TGTGCCAGTAGCAGACAGTCGAACACTGAAGCTTTCTTT. It codes for CASSRQSNTEAFF.

CDR3 coding DNA: TGTGCCAGCAGTAGACAGGAGCGGGAGCTTGGAAACACCATATATTTT. This translates into CASSRQERELGNTIYF. This chain connects TRBV7-2 to TRBJ1-3; D might be TRBD1 (6 bases). Between the trimmed V and J ends, which lost 6 bases and 3 bases, there was a span of 18 bases. Germline V gene data show CDR1 as SGHTA and CDR2 as FQGNSA. CDR3 size: 16 residues.

The chain has TRBV7-8 and TRBJ2-2; perhaps TRBD2 as D (5 bases). The CDR3 consists of 18 residues. Trimming removed 2 bases from V and 2 bases from J, with 18 bases in between. Per germline, CDR1 SGHVS and CDR2 FQNEAQ. As DNA, the CDR3 is TGTGCCAGCAGCTTATTGGGGTTCGGAAGCGGCAACACCGGGGAGCTGTTTTTT. It is translated as CASSLLGFGSGNTGELFF.

The chain combines TRBV30 with TRBJ2-2; D perhaps matches TRBD1 (5 bases). Germline V CDR1 and CDR2: GTSNPN, SVGIG (reference sequence). The CDR3 extends over 13 amino acids. V gave up 6 bases and J gave up 9 bases, with 17 bases separating them. DNA of the CDR3: TGTGCCTGCCCTCTTACAATGGGGCGGGAGCTGTTTTTT. Protein sequence: CACPLTMGRELFF.

The J gene is TRBJ1-1, the V gene TRBV11-2; D is unresolved. This CDR3 region has 14 residues. CDR1 and CDR2 from the germline V gene are SGHAT and FQNNGV. The V and J ends lost 0 bases and 1 base respectively, with 6 bases between them. CDR3 sequence (DNA): TGTGCCAGCAGCTTAGATTTGGGGAACACTGAAGCTTTCTTT. Translated: CASSLDLGNTEAFF.

With respect to this clone: One end of the junction is discordant with germline, which a read error may explain. This rearrangement joins TRBV9 to TRBJ1-1, with TRBD1 matching 7 bases. The CDR3 sequence is 17 residues long. CDR1 is SGDLS and CDR2 is YYNGEE in the germline V gene. In nucleotides, the CDR3 is TGTGCCAGCAGCGTAGCGGTACAGGACAGGTTGAAGACTGAAGCTTTCTTT. Translation: CASSVAVQDRLKTEAFF.

This clone was seen a single time. The chain recombines TRBV5-6 with TRBJ2-7; 8 bases are a match to TRBD1. There are 16 residues in the CDR3. The germline V gene encodes CDR1 SGHDT and CDR2 YYEEEE. Trimming removed 4 bases from V and 4 bases from J; junction bases left unmatched: 13. CDR3 DNA: TGTGCCAGCAGCGCCCTCAGGGGGCGCGTGATTTACGAGCAGTACTTC. This sequence encodes CASSALRGRVIYEQYF.

The rearrangement joins TRBV30 to TRBJ2-7; D remains unclear. Trimming took off 2 bases at V and 7 bases at J, with 15 bases between the two ends. The germline CDR1 and CDR2 sequences are GTSNPN and SVGIG (reference sequence). This CDR3 region has 13 residues. CDR3 in DNA: TGTGCCTGGAGTCCCCGTGTTAAGTCGGAGCAGTACTTC. Its protein product is CAWSPRVKSEQYF.